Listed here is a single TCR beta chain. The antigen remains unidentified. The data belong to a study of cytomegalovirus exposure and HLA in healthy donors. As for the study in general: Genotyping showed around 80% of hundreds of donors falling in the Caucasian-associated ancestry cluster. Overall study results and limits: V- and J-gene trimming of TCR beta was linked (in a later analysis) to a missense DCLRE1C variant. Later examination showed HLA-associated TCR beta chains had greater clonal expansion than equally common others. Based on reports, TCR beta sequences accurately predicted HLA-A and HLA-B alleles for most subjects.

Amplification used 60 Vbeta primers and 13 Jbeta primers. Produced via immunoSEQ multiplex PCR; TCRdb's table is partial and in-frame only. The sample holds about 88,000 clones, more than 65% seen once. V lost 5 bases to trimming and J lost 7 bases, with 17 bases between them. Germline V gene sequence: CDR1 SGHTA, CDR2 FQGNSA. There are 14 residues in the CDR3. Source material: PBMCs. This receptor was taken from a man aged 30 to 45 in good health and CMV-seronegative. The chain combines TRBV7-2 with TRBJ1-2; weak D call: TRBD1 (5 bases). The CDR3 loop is CASSTGRDSPGYTF. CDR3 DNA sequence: TGTGCCAGCAGCACCGGCCGAGACAGTCCTGGCTACACCTTC.